One sample yielded the 27 T cell receptor beta chains listed below, sequenced in a study of blood T cell repertoires in COVID-19. Generated by immunoSEQ multiplex PCR, the TCRdb table keeps only in-frame clones and is missing some. The sample carries around 210,000 clones, 85% recorded once. The sample comprised peripheral blood. Source of these receptors: a man aged 50 to 60 with COVID-19, enrolled during active disease.

V gene TRBV5-1 combines with J gene TRBJ1-1; weak D call: TRBD1 (5 bases). The CDR3 length is 13 residues. Germline V lookup: CDR1 SGHRS, CDR2 YFSETQ. V lost 2 bases to trimming and J lost 1 base, with 6 bases between them. Here the CDR3 reads CASSFGANTEAFF. The CDR3 bases are TGCGCCAGCAGCTTTGGGGCGAACACTGAAGCTTTCTTT. The full variable domain, completed using reference TRBV5-1 and TRBJ1-1, is KAGVTQTPRYLIKTRGQQVTLSCSPISGHRSVSWYQQTPGQGLQFLFEYFSETQRNKGNFPGRFSGRQFSNSRSEMNVSTLELGDSALYLCASSFGANTEAFFGQGTRLTVV.

The chain employs TRBV5-4 and TRBJ2-5, with 9 bases lining up with TRBD2. Germline lookup yields CDR1 SGHNT and CDR2 YYREEE (reference sequence). J gave up 2 bases and V 7 bases, and 3 bases lay outside the gene matches. The CDR3 contains 13 residues. CDR3: CASELAGQETQYF. CDR3 DNA sequence: TGTGCCAGCGAACTAGCGGGTCAAGAGACCCAGTACTTC.

There are a few counts of this clone. The rearrangement links TRBV20-1 to TRBJ2-1; D not resolved. The CDR3 contains 15 residues. Looked up from germline, CDR1 is DFQATT and CDR2 is SNEGSKA (reference sequence). V lost 6 bases and J lost 2, with 17 bases in between. The CDR3 loop reads CSASFLGRPYNEQFF. CDR3 DNA: TGCAGTGCCAGTTTTCTAGGTAGGCCCTACAATGAGCAGTTCTTC.

CDR3 sequence: CASSKTGGEDTDTQYF. In nucleotides, the CDR3 is TGTGCCAGCAGCAAGACAGGGGGCGAGGACACAGATACGCAGTATTTT. The J gene is TRBJ2-3, the V gene TRBV21-1; whether TRBD1, the table's D call, matches the DNA was not checked. TRBV21-1 is designated a pseudogene. CDR3 size: 16 residues.

The V call is TRBV28, the J call TRBJ2-1; possible D gene TRBD2, 6 bases. With 4 bases removed from V and 6 bases from J, the gap between germline ends came to 16 bases. The CDR3 loop spans 15 amino acids. CDR1 is MDHEN, CDR2 SYDVKM, per germline. The CDR3 here is CASSWGDGLRNEQFF. CDR3 nucleotides: TGTGCCAGCAGTTGGGGGGACGGCCTACGCAATGAGCAGTTCTTC.

This rearrangement joins TRBV2 to TRBJ1-1; a weak D match, TRBD1 (5 bases). V was trimmed by 5 bases and J by 0 bases, leaving 16 bases between them. Germline-derived CDR1 and CDR2 are SNHLY and FYNNEI. The CDR3 has 16 amino acids. The CDR3 region is CASSPVPDSLNTEAFF. The DNA of the CDR3 is TGTGCCAGCAGTCCTGTTCCCGACAGCTTGAACACTGAAGCTTTCTTT.

The chain joins TRBV21-1 to TRBJ1-2; the tabulated D call, TRBD1, remains unverified against the DNA. TRBV21-1 is noted as a pseudogene. CDR3 size: 13 residues. The CDR3 reads CASSSTGNYGYTF. The DNA of the CDR3 is TGTGCCAGCAGCAGTACAGGGAACTATGGCTACACCTTC.

The genes are TRBV18 and TRBJ2-1; 13 bases are shared with TRBD2. J gave up 9 bases and V 0 bases, and 5 bases lay outside the gene matches. CDR1 and CDR2 (germline): KGHSH, LQKENI. The CDR3 is 16 residues long. The CDR3 region is CASSPPVLAGGREQFF. DNA of the CDR3: TGTGCCAGCTCACCACCGGTACTAGCGGGGGGGCGTGAGCAGTTCTTC. The full variable domain, in which reference TRBV18 and TRBJ2-1 provide the parts outside the CDR3, is NAGVMQNPRHLVRRRGQEARLRCSPMKGHSHVYWYRQLPEEGLKFMVYLQKENIIDESGMPKERFSAEFPKEGPSILRIQQVVRGDSAAYFCASSPPVLAGGREQFFGPGTRLTVL.

This clone has a handful of counts. This chain connects TRBV2 to TRBJ1-2, with D hard to call. The ends were cut back, 2 bases at V and 8 bases at J, with 18 bases in the middle. The germline V gene encodes CDR1 SNHLY and CDR2 FYNNEI. The CDR3 length is 15 residues. This CDR3 reads CASSERGFSTQGYTF. The CDR3 DNA reads TGTGCCAGCAGTGAACGAGGGTTTTCTACGCAAGGCTACACCTTC.

The chain employs TRBV4-3 and TRBJ1-3; a weak D match, TRBD1 (6 bases). The CDR3 runs 17 residues. Germline lookup yields CDR1 LGHNA and CDR2 YSLEER. V lost 0 bases, J lost 3 bases, and 15 bases lay in between. The CDR3 reads CASSQEAAGARGNTIYF. CDR3 DNA: TGCGCCAGCAGCCAAGAAGCGGCGGGGGCGCGTGGAAACACCATATATTTT.

V and J are TRBV7-3 and TRBJ2-6, with D tentatively TRBD1 (6 bases). Trimming removed 8 bases from V and 0 bases from J, with 14 bases in between. The CDR3 has 16 amino acids. The germline gives CDR1 SGHTA, CDR2 FQGTGA. In nucleotides, the CDR3 is TGTGCCAGCTCTCGACAGGCCCCCTCTGGGGCCAACGTCCTGACTTTC. Translating gives CASSRQAPSGANVLTF.

The chain carries TRBV9 and TRBJ2-5; no clear D. Trimming took 0 bases from V and 5 from J, leaving 11 bases between them. The CDR3 is made up of 14 amino acids. CDR1 and CDR2 from the germline V gene are SGDLS and YYNGEE. CDR3 in DNA: TGTGCCAGCAGCGTAGCTACGGTCGGGGAGACCCAGTACTTC. Its protein is CASSVATVGETQYF. Supplemented by reference TRBV9 and TRBJ2-5, the full variable domain reads DSGVTQTPKHLITATGQRVTLRCSPRSGDLSVYWYQQSLDQGLQFLIQYYNGEERAKGNILERFSAQQFPDLHSELNLSSLELGDSALYFCASSVATVGETQYFGPGTRLLVL.

For the CDR3, the DNA is TGCGCCAGCAGCCATCAACCACAGGGCCTGAACACTGAAGCTTTCTTT. Translation: CASSHQPQGLNTEAFF. The rearrangement uses TRBV4-1 and TRBJ1-1; TRBD1 is a possible D gene (6 bases). The V end was cut by 3 bases, the J end by 0 bases, with 14 bases between. CDR1 and CDR2 from the germline V gene are MGHRA and YSYEKL. CDR3 length: 16 amino acids.

This rearrangement joins TRBV24-1 to TRBJ2-2, with TRBD2 matching over 8 bases. This CDR3 contains 16 residues. With 4 bases clipped from V and 8 bases from J, the junction kept 11 bases outside the gene matches. Germline assignment: CDR1 KGHDR and CDR2 SFDVKD. The CDR3 loop is CATSDPGTRGYGELFF. The CDR3 DNA is TGTGCCACCAGTGACCCCGGGACTAGAGGATATGGGGAGCTGTTTTTT.

The CDR3 is CASSHSSGGFTDTQYF. The CDR3, as DNA: TGTGCCAGCAGCCACTCAAGCGGGGGGTTCACAGATACGCAGTATTTT. The chain couples TRBV3-1 (or the pseudogene TRBV3-2) to TRBJ2-3, with TRBD2 identical over 9 bases. From germline, CDR1 is LGHDT and CDR2 YNNKEL (reference sequence). The trim removed 3 bases at V and 2 bases at J, leaving 6 bases unmatched. The CDR3 length is 16 residues.

This clone has only a few counts. The chain combines TRBV21-1 with TRBJ1-5; the D call TRBD1 from the table was never checked on the DNA. TRBV21-1 is flagged as a pseudogene. The CDR3 covers 15 residues. The CDR3 sequence: CASSKARDRFQPQHF. As DNA, the CDR3 is TGTGCCAGCAGCAAAGCCCGGGACAGGTTTCAGCCCCAGCATTTT.

The sample holds one count of this clone. The chain links TRBV20-1 to TRBJ2-1; 7 bases align to TRBD2. V lost 3 bases and J lost 0; bases outside the gene matches: 8. This CDR3 is 16 amino acids long. Germline assignment: CDR1 DFQATT and CDR2 SNEGSKA (reference sequence). The CDR3 DNA follows: TGCAGTGCTAGTCGGCTAGCGGCGAGCTCCTACAATGAGCAGTTCTTC. Protein: CSASRLAASSYNEQFF.

The chain links TRBV9 to TRBJ2-3; 8 nucleotides align to TRBD1. With 7 bases clipped from V and 6 bases from J, the junction kept 10 bases outside the gene matches. CDR3 length: 14 residues. Germline loops: CDR1 SGDLS, CDR2 YYNGEE. The CDR3 loop is CASAADRGRDTQYF. The CDR3 DNA sequence: TGTGCCAGCGCGGCCGACAGGGGTCGGGATACGCAGTATTTT.

The chain joins TRBV15 to TRBJ2-5; 10 nucleotides agree with TRBD2. Germline CDR1 and CDR2: LNHNV and YYDKDF (reference sequence). J was trimmed by 1 base and V by 0 bases; bases with no gene match: 11. The CDR3 is 19 amino acids. The CDR3 DNA is TGTGCCACCAGCAGAGATCCGGGACTAGCGACTCAACTCCAAGAGACCCAGTACTTC. Protein product: CATSRDPGLATQLQETQYF. Full variable domain (outside the CDR3, taken from reference TRBV15 and TRBJ2-5): DAMVIQNPRYQVTQFGKPVTLSCSQTLNHNVMYWYQQKSSQAPKLLFHYYDKDFNNEADTPDNFQSRRPNTSFCFLDIRSPGLGDTAMYLCATSRDPGLATQLQETQYFGPGTRLLVL.

The CDR3 reads CTSSPRQCTDTQYF. The CDR3 DNA reads as TGCACCAGCAGCCCCCGACAGTGCACAGATACGCAGTATTTT. This chain connects TRBV1 to TRBJ2-3; the tabulated D call, TRBD1, remains unverified against the DNA. TRBV1 is deemed a pseudogene. The CDR3 is 14 residues long.

V gene TRBV11-2 combines with J gene TRBJ2-3; D perhaps matches TRBD2 (6 bases). Trimming took off 6 bases at V and 9 bases at J, with 19 bases between the two ends. Germline assignment: CDR1 SGHAT and CDR2 FQNNGV. The length of the CDR3 is 14 residues. The CDR3 region has the DNA TGTGCCAGCAGTTTGCAGACTAGATTAGAGACGCAGTATTTT. Translation: CASSLQTRLETQYF.

This clone was found a few times. The genes are TRBV6-5 and TRBJ1-1; 7 bases are a match to TRBD1. The junction had 2 bases not matched to a gene; V was cut back by 6 bases and J by 1 base. The CDR3 runs 13 residues. Germline-derived CDR1 and CDR2 are MNHEY and SVGAGI. This CDR3 reads CASRNRGNTEAFF. The CDR3 DNA follows: TGTGCCAGCAGGAACAGGGGGAACACTGAAGCTTTCTTT.

The chain employs TRBV10-2 and TRBJ2-3, with TRBD2 identical over 9 bases. The CDR3 spans 15 residues. J gave up 5 bases and V 7 bases, and 10 bases lay outside the gene matches. The germline V gene has CDR1 WSHSY and CDR2 SAAADI. CDR3 DNA: TGCGCCAGCACCGAGCGGGGGGCCGGGATAGATACGCAGTATTTT. Translation gives CASTERGAGIDTQYF.

The chain combines TRBV9 with TRBJ1-6; 9 bases align to TRBD1. This CDR3 spans 15 amino acids. With V trimmed by 3 bases and J by 6 bases, 4 bases remained unmatched. Germline CDR1 SGDLS, CDR2 YYNGEE. The CDR3 loop reads CASSAGTGINSPLHF. CDR3 bases: TGTGCCAGCAGCGCCGGGACAGGGATTAATTCACCCCTCCACTTT.

The chain carries TRBV12-3 or TRBV12-4 and TRBJ1-2; 9 bases match TRBD1. The CDR3 has 13 residues. The J segment lost 2 bases and the V segment lost 6 bases, leaving 1 base of the junction unmatched. The chain's CDR3 is CASRGTGNYGYTF. The CDR3 DNA reads TGTGCCAGCAGGGGGACAGGGAACTATGGCTACACCTTC.

This chain links TRBV6-6 with TRBJ2-5; 13 positions match TRBD2. V shed 6 bases, J shed 2 bases, and the junction held 3 bases outside the gene matches. The CDR3 consists of 15 residues. Germline CDR1 reads MNHNY; CDR2 reads SVGAGI (reference sequence). This CDR3 reads CASRGLAGVQETQYF. DNA of the CDR3: TGTGCCAGCAGAGGACTAGCGGGGGTACAAGAGACCCAGTACTTC.

This rearrangement joins TRBV24-1 to TRBJ2-1; D gene uncertain. V was shortened by 5 bases and J by 5 bases, with 6 bases between the two germline ends. The CDR3 is 12 amino acids. Germline V gene sequence: CDR1 KGHDR, CDR2 SFDVKD. The CDR3 DNA sequence: TGTGCCACCAGTGGATCAGACAATGAGCAGTTCTTC. This sequence encodes CATSGSDNEQFF.